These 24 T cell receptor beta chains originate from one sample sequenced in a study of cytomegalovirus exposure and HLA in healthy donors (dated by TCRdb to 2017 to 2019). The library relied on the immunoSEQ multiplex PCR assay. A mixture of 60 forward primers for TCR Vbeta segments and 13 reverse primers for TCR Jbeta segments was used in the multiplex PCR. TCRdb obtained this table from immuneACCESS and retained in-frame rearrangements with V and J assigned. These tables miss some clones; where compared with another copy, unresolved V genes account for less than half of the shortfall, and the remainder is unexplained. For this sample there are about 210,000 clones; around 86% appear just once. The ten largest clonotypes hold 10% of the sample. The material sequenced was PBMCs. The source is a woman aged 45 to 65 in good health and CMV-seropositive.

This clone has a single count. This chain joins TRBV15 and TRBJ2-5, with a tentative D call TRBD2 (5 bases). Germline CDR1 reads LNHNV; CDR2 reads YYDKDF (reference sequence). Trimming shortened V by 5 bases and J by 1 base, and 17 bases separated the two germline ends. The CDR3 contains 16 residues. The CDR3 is CATSSRSAGLQETQYF. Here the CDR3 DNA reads TGTGCCACCAGCTCCCGATCTGCGGGCCTCCAAGAGACCCAGTACTTC.

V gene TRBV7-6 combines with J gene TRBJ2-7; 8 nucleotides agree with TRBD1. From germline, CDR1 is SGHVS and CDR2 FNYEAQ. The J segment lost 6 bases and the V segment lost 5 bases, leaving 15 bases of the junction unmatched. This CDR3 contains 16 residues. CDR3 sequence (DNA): TGTGCCAGCAGCCGGGACAGGTCAAAAGTGGCCGGCGAGCAGTACTTC. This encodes CASSRDRSKVAGEQYF.

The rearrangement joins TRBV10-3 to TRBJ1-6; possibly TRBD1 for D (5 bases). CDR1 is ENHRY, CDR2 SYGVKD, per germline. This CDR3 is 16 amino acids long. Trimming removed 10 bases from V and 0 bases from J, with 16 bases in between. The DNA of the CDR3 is TGTGCCACCGGGGGGGTCGCCAGCTCCTATAATTCACCCCTCCACTTT. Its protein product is CATGGVASSYNSPLHF.

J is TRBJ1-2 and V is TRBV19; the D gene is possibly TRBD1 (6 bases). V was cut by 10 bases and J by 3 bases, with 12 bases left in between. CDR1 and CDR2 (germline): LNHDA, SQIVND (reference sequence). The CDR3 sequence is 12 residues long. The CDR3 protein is CATQGNYYGYTF. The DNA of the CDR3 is TGTGCCACCCAGGGGAATTACTATGGCTACACCTTC.

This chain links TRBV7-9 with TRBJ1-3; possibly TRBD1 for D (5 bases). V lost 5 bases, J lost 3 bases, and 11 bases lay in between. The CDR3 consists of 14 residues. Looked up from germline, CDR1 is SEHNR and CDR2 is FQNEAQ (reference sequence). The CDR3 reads CASSPGGGGNTIYF. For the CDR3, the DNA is TGTGCCAGCAGCCCCGGCGGGGGTGGAAACACCATATATTTT.

CDR3 protein: CASSYRTSGETQYF. Here the CDR3 DNA reads TGTGCCAGCAGCTATCGGACTAGTGGAGAGACCCAGTACTTC. The chain carries TRBV13 and TRBJ2-5; TRBD2 aligns across 7 bases. V lost 4 bases, J lost 4 bases, and 6 bases stayed unmatched. The CDR3 sequence is 14 residues long. The germline V gene encodes CDR1 PRHDT and CDR2 FYEKMQ (reference sequence).

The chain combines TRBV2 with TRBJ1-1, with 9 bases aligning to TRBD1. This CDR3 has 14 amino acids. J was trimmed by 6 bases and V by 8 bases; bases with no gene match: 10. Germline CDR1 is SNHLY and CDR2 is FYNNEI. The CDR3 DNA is TGTGCCAGCGGGTGGGACAGGGTGACCCCTGAAGCTTTCTTT. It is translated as CASGWDRVTPEAFF.

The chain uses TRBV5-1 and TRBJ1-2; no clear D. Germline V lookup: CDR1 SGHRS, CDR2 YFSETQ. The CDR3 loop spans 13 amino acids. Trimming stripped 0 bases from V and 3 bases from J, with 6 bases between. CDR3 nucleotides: TGCGCCAGCAGCTTGGACAGCTACTATGGCTACACCTTC. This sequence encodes CASSLDSYYGYTF. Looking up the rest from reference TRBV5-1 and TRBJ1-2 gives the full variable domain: KAGVTQTPRYLIKTRGQQVTLSCSPISGHRSVSWYQQTPGQGLQFLFEYFSETQRNKGNFPGRFSGRQFSNSRSEMNVSTLELGDSALYLCASSLDSYYGYTFGSGTRLTVV.

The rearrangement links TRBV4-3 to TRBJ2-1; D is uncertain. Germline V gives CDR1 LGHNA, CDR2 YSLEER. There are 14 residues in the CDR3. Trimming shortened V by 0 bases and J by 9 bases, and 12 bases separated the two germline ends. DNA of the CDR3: TGCGCCAGCAGCCAAGATAATCGACTGGCTGAGCAGTTCTTC. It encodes CASSQDNRLAEQFF.

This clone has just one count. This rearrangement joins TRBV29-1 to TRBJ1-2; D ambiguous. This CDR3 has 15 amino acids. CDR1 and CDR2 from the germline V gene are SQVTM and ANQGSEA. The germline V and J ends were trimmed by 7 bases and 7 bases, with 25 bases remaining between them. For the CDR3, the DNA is TGCAGCGCCCGTCCCCTTGAAATGGGCCGTGGTGGCTACACCTTC. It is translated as CSARPLEMGRGGYTF.

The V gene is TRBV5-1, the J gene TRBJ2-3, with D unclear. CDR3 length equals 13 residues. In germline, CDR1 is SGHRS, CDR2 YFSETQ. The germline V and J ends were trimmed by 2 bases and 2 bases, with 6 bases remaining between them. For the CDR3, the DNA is TGCGCCAGCAGCTTTTATATCACAGATACGCAGTATTTT. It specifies CASSFYITDTQYF. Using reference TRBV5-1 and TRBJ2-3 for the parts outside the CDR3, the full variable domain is KAGVTQTPRYLIKTRGQQVTLSCSPISGHRSVSWYQQTPGQGLQFLFEYFSETQRNKGNFPGRFSGRQFSNSRSEMNVSTLELGDSALYLCASSFYITDTQYFGPGTRLTVL.

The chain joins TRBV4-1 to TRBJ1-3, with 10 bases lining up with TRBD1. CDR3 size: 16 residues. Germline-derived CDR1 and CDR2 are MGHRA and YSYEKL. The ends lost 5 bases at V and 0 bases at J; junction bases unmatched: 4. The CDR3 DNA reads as TGCGCCAGCAGCAAGGGACAGGGGAGCTCTGGAAACACCATATATTTT. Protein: CASSKGQGSSGNTIYF.

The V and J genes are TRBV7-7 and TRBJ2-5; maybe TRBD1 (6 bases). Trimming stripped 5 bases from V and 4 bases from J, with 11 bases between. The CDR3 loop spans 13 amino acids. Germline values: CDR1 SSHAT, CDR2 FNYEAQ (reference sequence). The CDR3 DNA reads TGTGCCAGCAGCCTGGGCAGGGGAGAGACCCAGTACTTC. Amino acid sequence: CASSLGRGETQYF.

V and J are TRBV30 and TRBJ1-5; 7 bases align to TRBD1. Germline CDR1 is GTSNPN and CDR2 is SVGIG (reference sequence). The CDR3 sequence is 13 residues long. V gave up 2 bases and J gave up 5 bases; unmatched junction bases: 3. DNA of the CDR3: TGTGCCTGGAGTTTCGACAGGGATCAGCCCCAGCATTTT. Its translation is CAWSFDRDQPQHF.

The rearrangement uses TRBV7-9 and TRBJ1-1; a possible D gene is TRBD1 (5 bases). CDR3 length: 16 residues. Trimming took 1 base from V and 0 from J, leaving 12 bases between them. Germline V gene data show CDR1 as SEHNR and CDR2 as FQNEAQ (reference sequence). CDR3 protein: CASSLDVRAMNTEAFF. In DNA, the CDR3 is TGTGCCAGCAGCTTAGACGTCAGGGCTATGAACACTGAAGCTTTCTTT.

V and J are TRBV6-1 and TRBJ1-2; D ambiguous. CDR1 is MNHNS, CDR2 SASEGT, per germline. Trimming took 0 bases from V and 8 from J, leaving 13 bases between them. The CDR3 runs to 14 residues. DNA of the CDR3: TGTGCCAGCAGTGAAGCGTGGGGTTCGGGAGGCTACACCTTC. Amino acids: CASSEAWGSGGYTF.

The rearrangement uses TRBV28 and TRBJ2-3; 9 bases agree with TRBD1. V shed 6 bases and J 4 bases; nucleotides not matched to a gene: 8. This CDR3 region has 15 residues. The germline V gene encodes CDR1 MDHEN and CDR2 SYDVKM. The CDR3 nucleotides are TGTGCCAGCAGCATAGGTGGGACAGGGCCAGATACGCAGTATTTT. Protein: CASSIGGTGPDTQYF.

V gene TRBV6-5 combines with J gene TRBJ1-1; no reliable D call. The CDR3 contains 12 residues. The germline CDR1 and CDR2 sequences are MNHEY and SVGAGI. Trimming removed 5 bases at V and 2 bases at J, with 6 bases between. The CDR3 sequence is CASSTINTEAFF. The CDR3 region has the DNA TGTGCCAGCAGTACAATTAACACTGAAGCTTTCTTT.

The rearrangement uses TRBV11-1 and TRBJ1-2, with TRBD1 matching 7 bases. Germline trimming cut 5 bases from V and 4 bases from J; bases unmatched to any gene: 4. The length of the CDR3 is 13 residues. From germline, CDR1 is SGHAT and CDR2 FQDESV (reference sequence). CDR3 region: CASSRQGTYGYTF. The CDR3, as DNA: TGTGCCAGCAGCCGACAGGGAACCTATGGCTACACCTTC. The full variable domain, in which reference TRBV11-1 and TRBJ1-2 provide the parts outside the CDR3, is EAEVAQSPRYKITEKSQAVAFWCDPISGHATLYWYRQILGQGPELLVQFQDESVVDDSQLPKDRFSAERLKGVDSTLKIQPAELGDSAMYLCASSRQGTYGYTFGSGTRLTVV.

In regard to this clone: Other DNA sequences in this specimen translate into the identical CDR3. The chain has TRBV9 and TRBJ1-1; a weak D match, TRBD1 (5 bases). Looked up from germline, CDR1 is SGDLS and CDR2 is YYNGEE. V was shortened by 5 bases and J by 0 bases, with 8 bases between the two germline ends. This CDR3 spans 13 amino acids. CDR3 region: CASSATVNTEAFF. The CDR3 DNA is TGTGCCAGCAGTGCGACAGTGAACACTGAAGCTTTCTTT.

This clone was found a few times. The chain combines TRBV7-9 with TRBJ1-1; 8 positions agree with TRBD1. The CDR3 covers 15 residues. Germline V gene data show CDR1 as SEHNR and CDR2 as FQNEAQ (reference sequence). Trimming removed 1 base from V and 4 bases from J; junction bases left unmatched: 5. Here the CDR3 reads CASSLEKTGVTEAFF. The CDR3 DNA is TGTGCCAGCAGCTTAGAGAAGACAGGGGTCACTGAAGCTTTCTTT.

The CDR3 coding sequence is TGTGCCAGCAGCAGTACTAGCGGGGGGCCGATTTACGAGCAGTACTTC. Amino acids: CASSSTSGGPIYEQYF. The chain has TRBV7-3 and TRBJ2-7, with 12 bases identical to TRBD2. The length of the CDR3 is 16 residues. CDR1 SGHTA and CDR2 FQGTGA come from the germline V gene. V lost 5 bases, J lost 4 bases, and 9 bases stayed unmatched.

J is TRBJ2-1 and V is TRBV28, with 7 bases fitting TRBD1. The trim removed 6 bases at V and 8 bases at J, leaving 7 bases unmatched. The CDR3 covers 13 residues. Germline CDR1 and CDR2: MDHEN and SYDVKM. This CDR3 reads CASSTQGMYEQFF. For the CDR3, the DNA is TGTGCCAGCAGCACACAGGGGATGTATGAGCAGTTCTTC. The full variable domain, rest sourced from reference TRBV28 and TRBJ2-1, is DVKVTQSSRYLVKRTGEKVFLECVQDMDHENMFWYRQDPGLGLRLIYFSYDVKMKEKGDIPEGYSVSREKKERFSLILESASTNQTSMYLCASSTQGMYEQFFGPGTRLTVL.

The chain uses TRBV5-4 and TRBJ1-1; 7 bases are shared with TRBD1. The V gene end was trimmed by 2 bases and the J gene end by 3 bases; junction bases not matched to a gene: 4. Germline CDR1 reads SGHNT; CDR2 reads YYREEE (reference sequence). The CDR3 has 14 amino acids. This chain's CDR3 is CASSFLQGDTEAFF. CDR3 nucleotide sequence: TGTGCCAGCAGCTTCTTGCAGGGGGACACTGAAGCTTTCTTT.